Given below is one T cell receptor beta chain in context. The data were taken from a study of blood T cell repertoires in COVID-19. About the study: Donors in the United States, Italy and Spain gave samples during acute or convalescent COVID-19. PBMCs, B-cell-depleted T cells, or T cells provided the cDNA or gDNA that made up the material.

Germline V gives CDR1 KGHSH, CDR2 LQKENI. J was trimmed by 5 bases and V by 3 bases; bases with no gene match: 3. The CDR3 has 14 residues. Authors' analysis steps: Cell counts per sample came from amplifying reference gene primers. Libraries were prepared by immunoSEQ multiplex PCR; TCRdb keeps only in-frame clonotypes and omits some of them. V and J calls plus clone size are reproduced from that table; the DNA served to infer D and trimming. The repertoire holds roughly 200,000 clones, with over 75% as singletons. This sequence originates from a man aged 45-65 years with acute or convalescent COVID-19. The chain recombines TRBV18 with TRBJ2-3, with TRBD2 matching 9 bases. Sequenced sample: peripheral blood. DNA of the CDR3: TGTGCCAGCTCACCTAAAGCGGGAGGAGATACGCAGTATTTT. Translating it yields CASSPKAGGDTQYF.